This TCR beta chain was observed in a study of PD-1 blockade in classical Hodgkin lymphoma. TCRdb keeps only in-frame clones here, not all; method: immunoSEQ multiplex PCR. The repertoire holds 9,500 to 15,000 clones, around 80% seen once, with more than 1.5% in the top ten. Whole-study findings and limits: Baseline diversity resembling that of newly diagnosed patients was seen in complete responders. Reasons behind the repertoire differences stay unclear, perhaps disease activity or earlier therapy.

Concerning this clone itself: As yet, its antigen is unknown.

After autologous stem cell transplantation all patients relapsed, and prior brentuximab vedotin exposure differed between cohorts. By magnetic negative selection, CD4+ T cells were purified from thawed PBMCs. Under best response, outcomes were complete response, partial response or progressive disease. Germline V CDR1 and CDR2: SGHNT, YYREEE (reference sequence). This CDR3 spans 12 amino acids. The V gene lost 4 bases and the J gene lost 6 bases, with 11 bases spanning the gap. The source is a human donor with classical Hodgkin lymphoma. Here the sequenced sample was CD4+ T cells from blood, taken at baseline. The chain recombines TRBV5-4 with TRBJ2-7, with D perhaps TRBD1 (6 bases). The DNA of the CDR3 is TGTGCCAGCAGCAGTACAGGGACCGAGCAGTACTTC. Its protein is CASSSTGTEQYF.